The clone carrying this T cell receptor (beta chain) has a single count. As yet, its antigen is unknown. This sample is drawn from a study of cytomegalovirus exposure and HLA in healthy donors. The PCR was carried out with 60 Vbeta primers and 13 Jbeta primers. Measured with immunoSEQ multiplex PCR; TCRdb has only the in-frame clones, and not every one. In the table there are 200,000 to 250,000 clones, around 79% of which are singletons. General observations from the study: In an earlier analysis, in roughly 600 donors, most V segments appeared productive either ~87% or ~30% of the time.

The CDR3 extends over 14 amino acids. Trimming left V 3 bases short and J 1 base short, with 11 bases between. CDR1 is SGHRS and CDR2 is YFSETQ in the germline V gene. This TCR was sampled from a man between 18 and 29 years old in good health and CMV-seronegative. Sequencing was done on a sample of PBMCs. The gene calls are TRBV5-1 and TRBJ2-7, with D perhaps TRBD2 (6 bases). CDR3 sequence reads: CASSSGDGSYEQYF. In nucleotides, the CDR3 is TGCGCCAGCAGCTCGGGGGACGGGTCCTACGAGCAGTACTTC.